The sequence of this T cell receptor beta chain was determined in a study of T cell responses to AZD1222 COVID-19 vaccine. Study information: Second doses at about 4 or about 12 weeks were pooled. General study findings and limits: Dominant at 160-218 and 743-854, vaccine-associated CD4 TCRs also spanned spike. Donors were mostly white British, more females; clonal diversity possibly underestimated. Among spike-specific TCRs, nearly half reportedly target unmutated variant regions.

CDR3 size: 17 residues. Germline values: CDR1 KGHDR, CDR2 SFDVKD. V lost 4 bases and J lost 3; bases outside the gene matches: 11. In regard to this clone: Antigen unknown.

Assay: immunoSEQ multiplex PCR; the TCRdb copy retains only in-frame clones and omits some. The data hold 100,000 to 150,000 clones, with 88% observed a single time. The specimen comprised peripheral blood, sampled on day 0 of AZD1222 vaccination. This chain links TRBV24-1 with TRBJ1-2, with 9 bases aligning to TRBD1. This sequence was found in an adult in good health. In DNA, the CDR3 is TGTGCCACCAGTGACATTGCGGGACAGGGAGGGTACTATGGCTACACCTTC. Protein product: CATSDIAGQGGYYGYTF.